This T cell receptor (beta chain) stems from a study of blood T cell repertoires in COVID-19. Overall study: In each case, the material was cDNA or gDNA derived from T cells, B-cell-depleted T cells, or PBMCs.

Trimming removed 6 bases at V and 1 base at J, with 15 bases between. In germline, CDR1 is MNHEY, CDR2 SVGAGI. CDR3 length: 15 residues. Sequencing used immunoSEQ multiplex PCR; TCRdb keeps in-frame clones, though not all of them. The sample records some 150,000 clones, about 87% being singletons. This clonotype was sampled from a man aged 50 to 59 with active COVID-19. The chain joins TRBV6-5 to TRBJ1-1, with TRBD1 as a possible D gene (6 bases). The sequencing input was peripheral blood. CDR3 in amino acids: CASRHDRSGNTEAFF. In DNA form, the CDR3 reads TGTGCCAGCAGGCACGACAGGTCAGGGAACACTGAAGCTTTCTTT.